This TCR beta chain was obtained from a study of T cells after posttransplantation cyclophosphamide. Treatment was busulfan-fludarabine conditioning, a marrow graft, and cyclophosphamide on days +3 and +4. TCRdb's table, derived via immunoSEQ multiplex PCR, lists solely in-frame clones and lacks some. The sample yields roughly 20,000 clones, approximately 74% seen once. Study-level findings and limits: Recipient CMV seropositivity and CMV reactivation strongly tracked TRB clonality. TRB overlap between skin or GI tissue T cells and blood was limited. Donor-recipient repertoire similarity was low at 1-2 months, rising over year one.

The CDR3 has 16 residues. In germline, CDR1 is SGDLS, CDR2 YYNGEE. V trimming: 3 bases; J trimming: 1 base; junction bases outside the gene matches: 4. About this clone itself: Its cognate antigen is unknown.

The chain recombines TRBV9 with TRBJ2-1; TRBD1 matches 10 bases. The clonotype comes from a male patient in his thirties who received an allogeneic stem cell transplant from a related donor, was CMV-positive, and had acute GVHD only. Some T cells may be supplied by the graft donor. The material was PBMCs, obtained after an allogeneic stem cell transplant with post-transplant cyclophosphamide. In DNA, the CDR3 is TGTGCCAGCAGCGCCGGACAGGGGGTGTCCTACAATGAGCAGTTCTTC. The encoded protein is CASSAGQGVSYNEQFF.